This T cell receptor beta chain was found in a study of T cell repertoires in cytomegalovirus infection (dated by TCRdb to the late 2010s). Concerning the study at large: Donor HLA type was relevant to the analysis, because carriage of CMV infection together with the matching HLA type was indicated by public TCR beta signatures.

The table lists this clonotype with many counts. Its antigen has not been determined. Base qualities were left out, and no much larger clone turns up one base away. General findings and caveats noted by the study authors: Cumulative frequency of public TCR beta family members discriminated carriers of CMV infection plus the relevant HLA type in this cohort and an independent approximately 400-donor cohort. The ex vivo response was dominated by HLA-C-restricted CMV-specific TCR beta clonotypes, and the single most frequent clonotype in two of eight donors was supplied by these HLA-C-restricted clonotypes.

Trimming takes 1 base from V and 14 bases from J, and the germline ends sit 16 bases apart. The CDR3 covers 13 residues, taking in both the cysteine and the phenylalanine. CDR3 DNA only is kept here, 39 bases in frame from base 1. The listed sequencing device is Illumina HiSeq 1500. Starting from the raw public reads, TCRdb applied fastp trimming at Q25, assembled clones with MiXCR and retained in-frame beta chains. For every CDR3 protein sequence, its rows merge into one entry that carries the most common genes and DNA. This sample gives about 490,000 distinct CDR3 sequences in total; approximately 15% of them show up just once. Jointly, the top ten make up roughly 25% of the sample.

The receptor was isolated from a human donor in good health (CMV status not recorded). Some clones in this sample may be carry-over from other donors' samples. The chain uses TRBV12-3 or TRBV12-4 and TRBJ2-3; the D gene is perhaps TRBD1 or TRBD2, as each covers 5 bases. Sequencing was carried out using CD8+ T cells from PBMCs. The sequenced DNA is TGTGCCAGCAGTTTAGATGGCCTAGAGGGGAGGTATTTT. Translated, this is CASSLDGLEGRYF.